This entry lists 10 T cell receptor beta chains sequenced from one sample in a study of blood T cell repertoires in COVID-19. Using immunoSEQ multiplex PCR, the repertoire was profiled, and TCRdb retains in-frame clones only, with some absent. The sample carries roughly 200,000 clones, roughly 80% recorded once. The sample comprised peripheral blood. The receptors here all came from a man in his fifties or sixties who had recovered from COVID-19.

V and J are TRBV4-1 and TRBJ1-5; TRBD1 matches 7 bases. CDR3 size: 14 residues. Germline V gene data show CDR1 as MGHRA and CDR2 as YSYEKL. V gave up 0 bases and J gave up 6 bases; unmatched junction bases: 2. The CDR3: CASSQEGTAQPQHF. DNA for the CDR3: TGCGCCAGCAGCCAAGAGGGGACAGCTCAGCCCCAGCATTTT.

This chain connects TRBV19 to TRBJ1-1, with 7 bases lining up with TRBD1. Germline values: CDR1 LNHDA, CDR2 SQIVND (reference sequence). CDR3 size: 17 residues. Trimming removed 5 bases from V and 0 bases from J; junction bases left unmatched: 12. DNA for the CDR3: TGTGCCAGTAGTCGAACCGGGACAGCCCCGATGAACACTGAAGCTTTCTTT. The encoded protein is CASSRTGTAPMNTEAFF.

The CDR3 loop reads CASRPRGRGQREAFF. CDR3 sequence (DNA): TGTGCCAGCAGACCGAGGGGCCGGGGACAGAGGGAAGCTTTCTTT. The rearrangement joins TRBV11-2 to TRBJ1-1; 7 nucleotides agree with TRBD1. CDR3 length: 15 amino acids. The ends lost 6 bases at V and 8 bases at J; junction bases unmatched: 15. Germline V gene data show CDR1 as SGHAT and CDR2 as FQNNGV. The full variable domain, in which reference TRBV11-2 and TRBJ1-1 provide the parts outside the CDR3, is EAGVAQSPRYKIIEKRQSVAFWCNPISGHATLYWYQQILGQGPKLLIQFQNNGVVDDSQLPKDRFSAERLKGVDSTLKIQPAKLEDSAVYLCASRPRGRGQREAFFGQGTRLTVV.

The chain recombines TRBV6-6 with TRBJ2-7; D remains ambiguous. V lost 0 bases to trimming and J lost 2 bases, with 5 bases between them. The germline V gene has CDR1 MNHNY and CDR2 SVGAGI (reference sequence). This CDR3 spans 13 amino acids. CDR3 sequence (DNA): TGTGCCAGCAGTTACTCGCTAGCCTACGAGCAGTACTTC. It codes for CASSYSLAYEQYF.

The chain is built from TRBV5-4 and TRBJ2-1; TRBD2 aligns across 11 bases. CDR1 and CDR2 (germline): SGHNT, YYREEE (reference sequence). The CDR3 covers 16 residues. With V trimmed by 4 bases and J by 7 bases, 10 bases remained unmatched. The chain's CDR3 is CASSVSGTSGGNEQFF. The CDR3 coding sequence is TGTGCCAGCAGCGTCTCCGGGACTAGCGGAGGGAATGAGCAGTTCTTC. The full variable domain, its missing parts supplied by reference TRBV5-4 and TRBJ2-1, is ETGVTQSPTHLIKTRGQQVTLRCSSQSGHNTVSWYQQALGQGPQFIFQYYREEENGRGNFPPRFSGLQFPNYSSELNVNALELDDSALYLCASSVSGTSGGNEQFFGPGTRLTVL.

This chain joins TRBV5-1 and TRBJ1-1; no definite D call. This CDR3 comprises 14 residues. The V end was cut by 0 bases, the J end by 2 bases, with 8 bases between. In germline, CDR1 is SGHRS, CDR2 YFSETQ. CDR3 DNA: TGCGCCAGCAGCTTGGGTTACAGAAACACTGAAGCTTTCTTT. It codes for CASSLGYRNTEAFF. The full variable domain, with the rest looked up from reference TRBV5-1 and TRBJ1-1, is KAGVTQTPRYLIKTRGQQVTLSCSPISGHRSVSWYQQTPGQGLQFLFEYFSETQRNKGNFPGRFSGRQFSNSRSEMNVSTLELGDSALYLCASSLGYRNTEAFFGQGTRLTVV.

This clone has only one observation. The rearrangement links TRBV6-2 or TRBV6-3 to TRBJ1-5; D not resolved. V was trimmed by 4 bases and J by 0 bases, leaving 13 bases between them. Germline CDR1 MNHEY, CDR2 SVGEGT. The CDR3 covers 16 residues. For the CDR3, the DNA is TGTGCCAGCAGTTCACCCAGACACCTTAGCAATCAGCCCCAGCATTTT. Protein: CASSSPRHLSNQPQHF.

The chain uses TRBV14 and TRBJ2-7; the D gene is possibly TRBD2 (6 bases). This CDR3 contains 15 residues. The germline V gene has CDR1 SGHDN and CDR2 FVKESK. V shed 2 bases and J shed 0 bases, with 11 bases lying between them. CDR3: CASSQRLGDSYEQYF. The CDR3 DNA reads as TGTGCCAGCAGCCAACGACTAGGGGACTCCTACGAGCAGTACTTC.

The chain is built from TRBV5-5 and TRBJ2-1; 8 bases line up with TRBD2. Germline V gives CDR1 SGHKS, CDR2 YYEKEE (reference sequence). After removal of 2 bases from V and 7 bases from J, the junction contained 5 bases not matched to a gene. The CDR3 covers 14 residues. In nucleotides, the CDR3 is TGTGCCAGCAGCTTAGGCGGGAGGTGGAATGAGCAGTTCTTC. Protein product: CASSLGGRWNEQFF.

This clone was counted a few times. The chain is built from TRBV27 and TRBJ1-1; TRBD1 matches 10 bases. Germline V CDR1 and CDR2: MNHEY, SMNVEV (reference sequence). V gave up 3 bases and J gave up 5 bases; unmatched junction bases: 3. CDR3 length: 14 residues. CDR3 sequence reads: CASSLTGGRTEAFF. As DNA, the CDR3 is TGTGCCAGCAGTTTGACAGGGGGCCGGACTGAAGCTTTCTTT.